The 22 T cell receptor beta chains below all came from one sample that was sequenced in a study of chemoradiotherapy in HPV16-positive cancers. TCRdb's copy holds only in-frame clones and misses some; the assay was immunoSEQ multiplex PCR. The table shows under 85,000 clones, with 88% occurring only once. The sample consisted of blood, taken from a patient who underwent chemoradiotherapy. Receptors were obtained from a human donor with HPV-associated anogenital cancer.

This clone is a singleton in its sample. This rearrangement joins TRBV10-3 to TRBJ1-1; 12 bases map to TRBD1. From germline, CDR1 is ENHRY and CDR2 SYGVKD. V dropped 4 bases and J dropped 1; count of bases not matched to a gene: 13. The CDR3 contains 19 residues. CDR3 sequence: CAISGPWEGQGASNTEAFF. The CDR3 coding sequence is TGTGCCATCAGTGGACCTTGGGAGGGACAGGGGGCCTCGAACACTGAAGCTTTCTTT.

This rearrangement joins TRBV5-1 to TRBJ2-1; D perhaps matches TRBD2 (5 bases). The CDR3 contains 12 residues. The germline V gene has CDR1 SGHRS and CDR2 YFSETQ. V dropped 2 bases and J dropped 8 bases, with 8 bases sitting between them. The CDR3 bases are TGCGCCAGCAGCTTCAACGGGGATGAGCAGTTCTTC. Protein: CASSFNGDEQFF.

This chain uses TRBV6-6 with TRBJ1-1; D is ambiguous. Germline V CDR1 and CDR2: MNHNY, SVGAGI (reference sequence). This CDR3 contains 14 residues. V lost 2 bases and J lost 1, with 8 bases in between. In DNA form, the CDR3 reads TGTGCCAGCAGTTACGGCGGGGAGAACACTGAAGCTTTCTTT. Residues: CASSYGGENTEAFF.

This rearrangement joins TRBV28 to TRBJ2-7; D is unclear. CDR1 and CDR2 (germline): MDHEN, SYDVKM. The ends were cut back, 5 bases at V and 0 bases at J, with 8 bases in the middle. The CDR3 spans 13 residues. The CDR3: CASSPPSSYEQYF. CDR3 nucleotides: TGTGCCAGCAGTCCCCCGAGCTCCTACGAGCAGTACTTC.

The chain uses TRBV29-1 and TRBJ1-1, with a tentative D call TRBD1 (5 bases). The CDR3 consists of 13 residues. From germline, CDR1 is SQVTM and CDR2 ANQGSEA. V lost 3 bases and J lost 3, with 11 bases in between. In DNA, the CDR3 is TGCAGCGTTGATTGGGACGATGACACTGAAGCTTTCTTT. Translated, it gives CSVDWDDDTEAFF.

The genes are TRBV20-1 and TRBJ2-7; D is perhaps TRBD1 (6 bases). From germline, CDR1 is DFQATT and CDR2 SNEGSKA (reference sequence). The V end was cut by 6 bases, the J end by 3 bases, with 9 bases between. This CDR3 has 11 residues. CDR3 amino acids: CSAGDNYEQYF. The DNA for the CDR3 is TGCAGTGCCGGGGACAACTACGAGCAGTACTTC.

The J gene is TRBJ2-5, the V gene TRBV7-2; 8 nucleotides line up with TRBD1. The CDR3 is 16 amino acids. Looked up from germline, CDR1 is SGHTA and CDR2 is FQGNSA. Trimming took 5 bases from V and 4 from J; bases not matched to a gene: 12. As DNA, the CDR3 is TGTGCCAGCAGCAAGGCCTCAGGGGGCGGAACAGAGACCCAGTACTTC. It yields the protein CASSKASGGGTETQYF. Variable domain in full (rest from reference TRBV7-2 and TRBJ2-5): GAGVSQSPSNKVTEKGKDVELRCDPISGHTALYWYRQSLGQGLEFLIYFQGNSAPDKSGLPSDRFSAERTGGSVSTLTIQRTQQEDSAVYLCASSKASGGGTETQYFGPGTRLLVL.

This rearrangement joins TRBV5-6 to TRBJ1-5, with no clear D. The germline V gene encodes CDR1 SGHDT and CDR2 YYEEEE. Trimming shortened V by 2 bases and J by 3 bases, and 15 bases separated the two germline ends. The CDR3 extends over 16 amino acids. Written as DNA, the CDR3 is TGTGCCAGCAGCTTATCCACACACAGTGACAATCAGCCCCAGCATTTT. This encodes CASSLSTHSDNQPQHF.

The CDR3 region is CASSIEDTQYF. In DNA, the CDR3 is TGTGCCAGTAGTATCGAAGATACGCAGTATTTT. The rearrangement uses TRBV19 and TRBJ2-3; D gene uncertain. The CDR3 loop spans 11 amino acids. The germline V gene has CDR1 LNHDA and CDR2 SQIVND (reference sequence). Trimming cost V 3 bases and J 5 bases, with 3 bases left between them.

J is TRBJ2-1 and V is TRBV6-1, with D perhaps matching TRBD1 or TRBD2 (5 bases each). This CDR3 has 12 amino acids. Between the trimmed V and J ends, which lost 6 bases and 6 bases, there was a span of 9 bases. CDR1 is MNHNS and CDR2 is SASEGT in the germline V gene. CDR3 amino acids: CASSHGGNEQFF. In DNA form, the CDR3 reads TGTGCCAGCAGCCATGGGGGCAATGAGCAGTTCTTC.

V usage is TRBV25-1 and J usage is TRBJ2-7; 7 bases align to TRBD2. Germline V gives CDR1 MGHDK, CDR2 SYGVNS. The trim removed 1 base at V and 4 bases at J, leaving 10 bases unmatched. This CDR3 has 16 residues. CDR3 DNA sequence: TGTGCCAGCAGTGAATTTTGGGCTAGCGGAAAATACGAGCAGTACTTC. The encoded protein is CASSEFWASGKYEQYF.

As DNA, the CDR3 is TGCGCCAGCAGCTTGGGCCTGGGACAGGGGTTCGCCGGGGAGCTGTTTTTT. Protein sequence: CASSLGLGQGFAGELFF. The chain uses TRBV5-1 and TRBJ2-2; 10 bases line up with TRBD1. The CDR3 is made up of 17 amino acids. Germline V gives CDR1 SGHRS, CDR2 YFSETQ. The trim removed 0 bases at V and 6 bases at J, leaving 8 bases unmatched. The full variable domain, completed using reference TRBV5-1 and TRBJ2-2, is KAGVTQTPRYLIKTRGQQVTLSCSPISGHRSVSWYQQTPGQGLQFLFEYFSETQRNKGNFPGRFSGRQFSNSRSEMNVSTLELGDSALYLCASSLGLGQGFAGELFFGEGSRLTVL.

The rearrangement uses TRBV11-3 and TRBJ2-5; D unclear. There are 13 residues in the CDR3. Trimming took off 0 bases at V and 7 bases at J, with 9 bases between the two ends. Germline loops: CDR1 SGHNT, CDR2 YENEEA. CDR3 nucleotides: TGTGCCAGCAGCTTAGAGGGCTTGGGGACCCAGTACTTC. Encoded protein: CASSLEGLGTQYF.

The CDR3 bases are TGTGCCAGCAGTGCACCGGCTGGGGAAAAACTGTTTTTT. Its translation: CASSAPAGEKLFF. The chain is built from TRBV6-1 and TRBJ1-4; D uncertain. This CDR3 has 13 amino acids. Germline CDR1 is MNHNS and CDR2 is SASEGT. Trimming left V 4 bases short and J 8 bases short, with 11 bases between.

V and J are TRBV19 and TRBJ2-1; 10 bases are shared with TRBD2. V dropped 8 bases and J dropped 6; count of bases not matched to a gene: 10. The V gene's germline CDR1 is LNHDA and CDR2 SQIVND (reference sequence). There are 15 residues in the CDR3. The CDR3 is CASRGKGLASNEQFF. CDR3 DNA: TGTGCCAGTCGGGGGAAGGGACTAGCGTCCAATGAGCAGTTCTTC.

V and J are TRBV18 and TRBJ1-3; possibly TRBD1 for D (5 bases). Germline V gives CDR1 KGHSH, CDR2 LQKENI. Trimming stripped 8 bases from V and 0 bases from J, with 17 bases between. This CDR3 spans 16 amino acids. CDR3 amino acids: CASSEFDSSSGNTIYF. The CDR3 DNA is TGTGCCAGCAGCGAATTCGACAGCTCCTCTGGAAACACCATATATTTT. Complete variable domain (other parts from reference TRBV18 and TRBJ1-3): NAGVMQNPRHLVRRRGQEARLRCSPMKGHSHVYWYRQLPEEGLKFMVYLQKENIIDESGMPKERFSAEFPKEGPSILRIQQVVRGDSAAYFCASSEFDSSSGNTIYFGEGSWLTVV.

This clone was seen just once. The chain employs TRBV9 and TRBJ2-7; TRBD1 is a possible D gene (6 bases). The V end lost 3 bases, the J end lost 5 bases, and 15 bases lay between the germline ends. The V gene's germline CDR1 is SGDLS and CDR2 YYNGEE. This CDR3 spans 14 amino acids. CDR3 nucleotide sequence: TGTGCCAGCAGCGCATTCCCCTCAGGGGACGAGCAGTACTTC. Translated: CASSAFPSGDEQYF.

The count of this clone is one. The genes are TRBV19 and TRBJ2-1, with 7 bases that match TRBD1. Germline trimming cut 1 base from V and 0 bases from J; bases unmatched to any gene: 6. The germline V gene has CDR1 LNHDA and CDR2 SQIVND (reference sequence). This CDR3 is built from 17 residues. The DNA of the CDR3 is TGTGCCAGTAGTATAGTAGGGGGCCGAAGCTCCTACAATGAGCAGTTCTTC. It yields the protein CASSIVGGRSSYNEQFF. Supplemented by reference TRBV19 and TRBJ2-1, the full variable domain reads DGGITQSPKYLFRKEGQNVTLSCEQNLNHDAMYWYRQDPGQGLRLIYYSQIVNDFQKGDIAEGYSVSREKKESFPLTVTSAQKNPTAFYLCASSIVGGRSSYNEQFFGPGTRLTVL.

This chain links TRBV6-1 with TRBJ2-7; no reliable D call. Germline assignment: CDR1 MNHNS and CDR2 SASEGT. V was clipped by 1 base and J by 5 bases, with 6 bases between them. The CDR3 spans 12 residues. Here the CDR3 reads CASSEGSDEQYF. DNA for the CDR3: TGTGCCAGCAGTGAAGGGTCCGACGAGCAGTACTTC.

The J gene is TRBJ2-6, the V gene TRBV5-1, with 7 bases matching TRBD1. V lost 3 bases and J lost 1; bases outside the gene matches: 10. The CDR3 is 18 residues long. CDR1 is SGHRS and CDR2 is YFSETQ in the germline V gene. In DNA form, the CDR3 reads TGCGCCAGCAGCTCGATTTCGACAGGGCCTTCTGGGGCCAACGTCCTGACTTTC. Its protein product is CASSSISTGPSGANVLTF.

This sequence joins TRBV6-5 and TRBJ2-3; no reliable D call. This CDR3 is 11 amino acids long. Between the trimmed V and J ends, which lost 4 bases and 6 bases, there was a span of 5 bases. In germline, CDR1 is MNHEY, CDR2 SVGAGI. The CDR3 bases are TGTGCCAGCAGTTCCGAGGATACGCAGTATTTT. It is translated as CASSSEDTQYF.

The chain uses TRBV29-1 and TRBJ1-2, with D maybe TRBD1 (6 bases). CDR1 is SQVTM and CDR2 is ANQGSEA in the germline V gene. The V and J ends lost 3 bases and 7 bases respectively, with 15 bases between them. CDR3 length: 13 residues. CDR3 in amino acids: CSVDVSAGVGYTF. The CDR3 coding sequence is TGCAGCGTTGATGTTTCGGCAGGGGTTGGCTACACCTTC. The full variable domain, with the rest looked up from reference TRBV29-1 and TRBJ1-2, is SAVISQKPSRDICQRGTSLTIQCQVDSQVTMMFWYRQQPGQSLTLIATANQGSEATYESGFVIDKFPISRPNLTFSTLTVSNMSPEDSSIYLCSVDVSAGVGYTFGSGTRLTVV.